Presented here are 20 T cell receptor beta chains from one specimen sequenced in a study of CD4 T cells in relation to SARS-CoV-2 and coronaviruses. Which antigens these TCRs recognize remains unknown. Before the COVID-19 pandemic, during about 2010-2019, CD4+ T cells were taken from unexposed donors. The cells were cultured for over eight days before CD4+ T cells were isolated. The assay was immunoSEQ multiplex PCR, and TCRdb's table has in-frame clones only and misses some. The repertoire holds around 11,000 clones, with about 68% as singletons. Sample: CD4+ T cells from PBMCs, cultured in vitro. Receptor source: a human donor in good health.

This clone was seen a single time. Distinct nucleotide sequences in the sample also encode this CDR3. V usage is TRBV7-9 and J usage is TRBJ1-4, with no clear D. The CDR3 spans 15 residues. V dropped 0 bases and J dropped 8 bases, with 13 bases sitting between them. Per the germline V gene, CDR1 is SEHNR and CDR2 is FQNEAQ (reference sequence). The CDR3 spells CASSLAGIVEEKLFF. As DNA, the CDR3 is TGTGCCAGCAGCTTAGCAGGGATAGTAGAGGAAAAACTGTTTTTT.

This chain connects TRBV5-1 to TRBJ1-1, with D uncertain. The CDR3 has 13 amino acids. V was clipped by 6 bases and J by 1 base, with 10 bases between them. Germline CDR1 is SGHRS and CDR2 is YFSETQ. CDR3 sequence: CASTWNGNTEAFF. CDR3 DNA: TGCGCCAGCACCTGGAATGGGAACACTGAAGCTTTCTTT.

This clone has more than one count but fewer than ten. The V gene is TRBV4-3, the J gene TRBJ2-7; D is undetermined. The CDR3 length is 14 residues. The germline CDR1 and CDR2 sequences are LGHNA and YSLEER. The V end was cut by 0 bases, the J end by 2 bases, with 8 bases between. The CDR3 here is CASSQDRKPYEQYF. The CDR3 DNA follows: TGCGCCAGCAGCCAAGATCGTAAACCCTACGAGCAGTACTTC.

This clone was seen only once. CDR3 protein: CASSQDLLLAGGNEQFF. The CDR3 region has the DNA TGCGCCAGCAGCCAAGATTTGTTACTAGCGGGAGGGAATGAGCAGTTCTTC. This chain links TRBV4-3 with TRBJ2-1, with TRBD2 matching 13 bases. Germline CDR1 LGHNA, CDR2 YSLEER. This CDR3 region has 17 residues. V lost 0 bases, J lost 7 bases, and 6 bases stayed unmatched.

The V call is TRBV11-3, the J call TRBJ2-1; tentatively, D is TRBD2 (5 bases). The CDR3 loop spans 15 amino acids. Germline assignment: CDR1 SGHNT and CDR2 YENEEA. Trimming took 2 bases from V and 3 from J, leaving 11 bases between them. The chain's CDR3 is CASSLLASSYNEQFF. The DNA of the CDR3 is TGTGCCAGCAGCTTATTGGCTAGCAGCTACAATGAGCAGTTCTTC.

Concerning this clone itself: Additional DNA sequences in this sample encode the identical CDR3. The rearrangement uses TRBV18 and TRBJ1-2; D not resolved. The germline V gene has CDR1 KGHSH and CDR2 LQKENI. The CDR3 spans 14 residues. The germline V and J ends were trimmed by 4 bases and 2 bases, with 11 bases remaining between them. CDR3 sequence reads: CASSLPLENYGYTF. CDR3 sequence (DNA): TGTGCCAGCTCACTTCCCCTGGAAAACTATGGCTACACCTTC.

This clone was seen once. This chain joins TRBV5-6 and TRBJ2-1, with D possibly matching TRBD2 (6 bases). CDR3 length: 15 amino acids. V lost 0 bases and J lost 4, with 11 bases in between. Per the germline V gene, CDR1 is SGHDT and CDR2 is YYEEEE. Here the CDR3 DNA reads TGTGCCAGCAGCTTGGCGGCCGGGGGATACAATGAGCAGTTCTTC. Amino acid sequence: CASSLAAGGYNEQFF.

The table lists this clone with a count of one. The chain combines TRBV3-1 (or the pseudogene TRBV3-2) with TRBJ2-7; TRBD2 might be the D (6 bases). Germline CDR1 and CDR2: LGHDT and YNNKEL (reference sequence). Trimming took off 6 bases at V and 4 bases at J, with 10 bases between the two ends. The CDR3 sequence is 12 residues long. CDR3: CASSPREYEQYF. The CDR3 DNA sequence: TGTGCCAGCAGTCCCCGGGAGTACGAGCAGTACTTC.

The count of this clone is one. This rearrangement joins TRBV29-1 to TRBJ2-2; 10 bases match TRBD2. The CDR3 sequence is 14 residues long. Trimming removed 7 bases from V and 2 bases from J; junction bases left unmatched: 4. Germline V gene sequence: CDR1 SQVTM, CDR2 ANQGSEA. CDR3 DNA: TGCAGCGCTGGGACTAGCGTAAACACCGGGGAGCTGTTTTTT. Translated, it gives CSAGTSVNTGELFF.

The CDR3 sequence is CASSFRIPSYEQYF. As DNA, the CDR3 is TGTGCCAGCAGTTTCCGGATTCCCAGCTACGAGCAGTACTTC. The chain employs TRBV6-2 or TRBV6-3 and TRBJ2-7; D not certain. Trimming pared 4 bases from V and 3 bases from J, leaving 13 bases between. The CDR3 covers 14 residues. The germline V gene encodes CDR1 MNHEY and CDR2 SVGEGT.

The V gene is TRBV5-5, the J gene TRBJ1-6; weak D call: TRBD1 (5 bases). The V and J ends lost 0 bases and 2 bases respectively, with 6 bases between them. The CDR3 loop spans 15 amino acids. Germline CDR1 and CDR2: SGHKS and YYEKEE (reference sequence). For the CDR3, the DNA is TGTGCCAGCAGCTTGGAACAGGCCTATAATTCACCCCTCCACTTT. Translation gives CASSLEQAYNSPLHF.

CDR3 residues: CASSHRDFTYNEQFF. The CDR3, as DNA: TGTGCCAGCAGCCACCGGGACTTCACCTACAATGAGCAGTTCTTC. The J gene is TRBJ2-1, the V gene TRBV7-2; tentatively, D is TRBD2 (6 bases). CDR1 and CDR2 (germline): SGHTA, FQGNSA. Trimming shortened V by 5 bases and J by 2 bases, and 13 bases separated the two germline ends. The CDR3 has 15 residues. Complete variable domain (other parts from reference TRBV7-2 and TRBJ2-1): GAGVSQSPSNKVTEKGKDVELRCDPISGHTALYWYRQSLGQGLEFLIYFQGNSAPDKSGLPSDRFSAERTGGSVSTLTIQRTQQEDSAVYLCASSHRDFTYNEQFFGPGTRLTVL.

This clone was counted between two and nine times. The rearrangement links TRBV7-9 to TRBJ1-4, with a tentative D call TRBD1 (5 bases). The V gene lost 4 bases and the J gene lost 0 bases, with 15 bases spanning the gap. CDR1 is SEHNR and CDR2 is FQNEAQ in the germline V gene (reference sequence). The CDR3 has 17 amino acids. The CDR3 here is CASSSKGLLTTNEKLFF. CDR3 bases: TGTGCCAGCAGCTCTAAGGGACTTCTTACAACTAATGAAAAACTGTTTTTT.

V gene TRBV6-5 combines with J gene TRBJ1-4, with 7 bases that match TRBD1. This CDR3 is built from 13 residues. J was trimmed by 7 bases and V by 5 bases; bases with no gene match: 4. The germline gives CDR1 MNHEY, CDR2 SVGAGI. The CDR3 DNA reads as TGTGCCAGCAGTAGACAGGGTACTGAAAAACTGTTTTTT. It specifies CASSRQGTEKLFF.

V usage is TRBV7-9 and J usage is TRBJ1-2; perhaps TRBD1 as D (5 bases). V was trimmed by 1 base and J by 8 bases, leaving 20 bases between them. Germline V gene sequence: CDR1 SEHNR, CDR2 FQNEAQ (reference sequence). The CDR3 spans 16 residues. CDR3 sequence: CASSLDRGDHEGGYTF. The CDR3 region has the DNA TGTGCCAGCAGCTTAGACAGAGGGGACCACGAGGGGGGCTACACCTTC.

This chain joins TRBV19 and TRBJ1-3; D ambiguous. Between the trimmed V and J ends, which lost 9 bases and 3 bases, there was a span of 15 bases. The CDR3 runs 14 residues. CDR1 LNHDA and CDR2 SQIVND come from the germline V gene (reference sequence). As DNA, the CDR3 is TGTGCCAGCTCGTGGAGGGAGGGTGGAAACACCATATATTTT. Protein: CASSWREGGNTIYF.

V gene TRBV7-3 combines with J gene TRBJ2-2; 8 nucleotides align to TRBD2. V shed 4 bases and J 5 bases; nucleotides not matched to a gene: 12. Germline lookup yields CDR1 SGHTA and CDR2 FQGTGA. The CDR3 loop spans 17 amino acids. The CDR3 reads CASSSQPTSATTGELFF. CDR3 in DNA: TGTGCCAGCAGCTCCCAACCGACTAGCGCCACTACCGGGGAGCTGTTTTTT.

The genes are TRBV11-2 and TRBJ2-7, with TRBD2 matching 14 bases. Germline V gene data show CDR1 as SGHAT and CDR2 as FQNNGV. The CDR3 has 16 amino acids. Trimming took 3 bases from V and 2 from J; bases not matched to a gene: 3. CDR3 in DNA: TGTGCCAGCAGCTTGGGACTAGCGGGAGTCCCCTACGAGCAGTACTTC. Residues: CASSLGLAGVPYEQYF.

CDR3 protein: CASSPGLAGGYTQYF. CDR3 nucleotide sequence: TGTGCCAGCAGTCCCGGACTAGCGGGAGGGTATACGCAGTATTTT. The chain is built from TRBV27 and TRBJ2-3, with 15 positions matching TRBD2. After removal of 5 bases from V and 7 bases from J, the junction contained 4 bases not matched to a gene. In germline, CDR1 is MNHEY, CDR2 SMNVEV (reference sequence). This CDR3 contains 15 residues.

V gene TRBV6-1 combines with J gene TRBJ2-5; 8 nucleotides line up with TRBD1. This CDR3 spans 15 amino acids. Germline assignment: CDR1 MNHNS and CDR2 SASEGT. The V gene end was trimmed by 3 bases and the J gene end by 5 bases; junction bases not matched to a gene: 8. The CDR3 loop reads CASSESTGDLETQYF. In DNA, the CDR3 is TGTGCCAGCAGTGAGTCGACAGGGGACCTCGAGACCCAGTACTTC.